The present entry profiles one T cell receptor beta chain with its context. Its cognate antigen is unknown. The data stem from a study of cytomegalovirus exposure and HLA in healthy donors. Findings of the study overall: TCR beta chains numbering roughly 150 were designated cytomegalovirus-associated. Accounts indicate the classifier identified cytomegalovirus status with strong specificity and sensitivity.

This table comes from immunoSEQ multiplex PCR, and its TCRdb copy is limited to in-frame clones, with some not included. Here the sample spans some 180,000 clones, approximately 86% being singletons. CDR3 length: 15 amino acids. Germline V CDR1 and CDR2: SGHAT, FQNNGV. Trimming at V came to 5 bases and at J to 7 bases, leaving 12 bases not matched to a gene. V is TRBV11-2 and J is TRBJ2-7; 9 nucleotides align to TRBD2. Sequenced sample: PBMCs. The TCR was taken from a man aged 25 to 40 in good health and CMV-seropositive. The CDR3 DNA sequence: TGTGCCAGCAGCCCTAGGCTAGCGGGACCCGGGGAGCAGTACTTC. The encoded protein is CASSPRLAGPGEQYF.